This is a list of T cell receptor beta chains from one sample in a study of blood T cells in healthy people across ages. TCRdb passed the 5' RACE reads through MiXCR, listing each CDR3 protein once. Here the sample spans over 1,500,000 distinct CDR3 sequences, 35% to 50% being singletons. Sequencing was done on a sample of blood. Every receptor here comes from a human donor in good health. CDR3s include the opening cysteine and the closing phenylalanine or tryptophan. D genes are given only for firm matches. Clone size is given for some rows only: seen once, a few or many times, or a class if the clone is expanded.

NA	TRBV2	NA	TRBJ2-3	CASSEERETQYF	TGTGCCAGCAGTGAAGAAAGGGAAACGCAGTATTTT
few	TRBV27	TRBD1	TRBJ2-7	CASSQIGQVAGYEQYF	TGTGCCAGCAGCCAAATCGGACAGGTCGCAGGCTACGAGCAGTACTTC
few	TRBV3-1	NA	TRBJ1-2	CASSPSEGAANNYGYTF	TGTGCCAGCAGCCCGTCGGAAGGGGCAGCTAATAACTATGGCTACACCTTC
NA	TRBV20-1	NA	TRBJ2-7	CSARFDSWEQYF	TGCAGTGCTAGATTTGACAGTTGGGAGCAGTACTTC
NA	TRBV29-1	NA	TRBJ2-2	CSVEVGRRAGELFF	TGCAGCGTTGAAGTGGGGCGGAGGGCCGGGGAGCTGTTTTTT
NA	TRBV6-2/TRBV6-3	NA	TRBJ2-3	CASSYTSQGMLDTQYF	TGTGCCAGCAGTTACACCAGTCAAGGGATGTTGGATACGCAGTATTTT
few	TRBV3-1	NA	TRBJ1-5	CASSQFLGNQPQHF	TGTGCCAGCAGCCAATTTCTCGGCAATCAGCCCCAGCATTTT
few	TRBV7-9	NA	TRBJ2-5	CASSLVAAEETQYF	TGTGCCAGCAGCTTAGTGGCGGCTGAAGAGACCCAGTACTTC
few	TRBV9	NA	TRBJ2-3	CASSVDGQRTRTDTQYF	TGTGCCAGCAGCGTAGATGGTCAGCGAACTCGCACAGATACGCAGTATTTT
few	TRBV5-1	TRBD1	TRBJ2-6	CASSTGQEYSGANVLTF	TGCGCCAGCAGCACGGGACAGGAGTACTCTGGGGCCAACGTCCTGACTTTC
NA	TRBV18	NA	TRBJ1-1	CASSPLMASGMNTEAFF	TGTGCCAGCTCACCACTTATGGCCTCAGGGATGAACACTGAAGCTTTCTTT
NA	TRBV20-1	NA	TRBJ2-6	CSANSLGANVLTF	TGCAGTGCTAACTCCCTCGGGGCCAACGTCCTGACTTTC
few	TRBV5-5	NA	TRBJ2-5	CASSLFGGLETQYF	TGTGCCAGCAGCTTGTTCGGGGGACTGGAGACCCAGTACTTC
NA	TRBV20-1	TRBD2	TRBJ2-2	CSARDGLAGGLGELFF	TGCAGTGCTAGAGATGGATTAGCGGGGGGCCTCGGGGAGCTGTTTTTT
NA	TRBV7-3	TRBD1	TRBJ1-4	CASSSEAGQDEKLFF	TGTGCCAGCAGCTCGGAAGCGGGACAGGACGAAAAACTGTTTTTT
NA	TRBV6-1	NA	TRBJ2-7	CASSERHLSYEQYF	TGTGCCAGCAGTGAACGACACCTCTCCTACGAGCAGTACTTC
NA	TRBV4-1	NA	TRBJ2-7	CASSQVDTRSYEQYF	TGCGCCAGCAGCCAAGTGGACACCCGCTCCTACGAGCAGTACTTC
NA	TRBV7-2	NA	TRBJ1-5	CASSESGHQPQHF	TGTGCCAGCAGCGAATCCGGACATCAGCCCCAGCATTTT
few	TRBV2	TRBD1	TRBJ2-5	CASSDSGQIQETQYF	TGTGCCAGCAGTGACTCGGGACAGATCCAAGAGACCCAGTACTTC
few	TRBV7-8	NA	TRBJ2-4	CASSVHVLDSYKNIQYF	TGTGCCAGCAGCGTACACGTTTTGGACAGTTACAAAAACATTCAGTACTTC
NA	TRBV7-2	NA	TRBJ1-1	CASSLWDGTEAFF	TGTGCCAGCAGCCTTTGGGATGGCACTGAAGCTTTCTTT
few	TRBV20-1	TRBD1	TRBJ1-2	CSAWTGGNYGYTF	TGCAGCGCATGGACAGGGGGGAACTATGGCTACACCTTC
NA	TRBV12-3/TRBV12-4	NA	TRBJ1-5	CASSSEGFQPQHF	TGTGCCAGCAGTTCGGAGGGTTTTCAGCCCCAGCATTTT
NA	TRBV4-3	NA	TRBJ1-3	CASSQDEGTPSSGNTIYF	TGCGCCAGCAGCCAAGATGAGGGGACTCCTAGCTCTGGAAACACCATATATTTT
NA	TRBV20-1	TRBD2	TRBJ2-5	CSARVAGGVLETQYF	TGCAGTGCTAGAGTAGCGGGGGGGGTGCTGGAGACCCAGTACTTC
NA	TRBV5-1	NA	TRBJ2-3	CASSPDTPPSTQYF	TGCGCCAGCAGCCCGGACACCCCTCCCTCAACGCAGTATTTT
few	TRBV20-1	NA	TRBJ1-4	CSARVEGRPNEKLFF	TGCAGTGCTAGAGTGGAGGGCAGACCTAATGAAAAACTGTTTTTT
NA	TRBV5-1	NA	TRBJ2-5	CASSSTGSPETQYF	TGCGCCAGCAGCTCCACAGGGTCCCCTGAGACCCAGTACTTC
NA	TRBV6-2/TRBV6-3	NA	TRBJ1-1	CASSYVRSRGTEAFF	TGTGCCAGCAGTTACGTTCGGTCCCGAGGGACTGAAGCTTTCTTT
many	TRBV12-3/TRBV12-4	NA	TRBJ1-1	CASSFQGMGTEAFF	TGTGCCAGCAGTTTTCAGGGTATGGGCACTGAAGCTTTCTTT